The clone carrying this T cell receptor (beta chain) was detected a few times. The antigen is undetermined. This sample stems from a study of T cell repertoires in aging, cancer and after chemotherapy. Rearranged V-D-J TRB sequences were amplified with a mixed TRB-A/B primer pool. TCRdb reprocessed the multiplex PCR reads via MiXCR and lists one record per CDR3 protein. The data hold 8,000 or so distinct CDR3 sequences, with roughly 56% observed a single time. Peripheral blood genomic DNA, not sorted cells or RNA, was the template. V was clipped by 2 bases and J by 0 bases, with 10 bases between them. This CDR3 is built from 14 residues. Germline assignment: CDR1 GTSNPN and CDR2 SVGIG (reference sequence). Study conclusions and caveats: Healthy donors lost TCR diversity with age mainly through richness, cancer patients through richness and evenness. Compared with age-matched healthy donors, untreated hematological or solid cancer patients showed higher blood TCR clonality. Rebound thymic output was suggested by rising median generation probability during chemotherapy in each cancer cohort.

Sequenced input: blood. This sequence originates from a human donor with a solid tumor. The V call is TRBV30, the J call TRBJ1-1; D is ambiguous. The chain's CDR3 is CAWSRWPMNTEAFF. In DNA form, the CDR3 reads TGTGCCTGGAGTAGGTGGCCTATGAACACTGAAGCTTTCTTT.